The 15 T cell receptor beta chains presented below share a single source sample, sequenced in a study of blood T cell repertoires in COVID-19. Produced via immunoSEQ multiplex PCR; TCRdb's table is partial and in-frame only. Of about 180,000 clones listed, around 84% are singletons. The sequenced sample was peripheral blood. All receptors come from a woman aged 45-65 years with COVID-19, enrolled during active disease.

The chain recombines TRBV6-6 with TRBJ2-1; tentative D call: TRBD2 (7 bases). CDR1 is MNHNY, CDR2 SVGAGI, per germline (reference sequence). The CDR3 is made up of 18 amino acids. The V gene lost 5 bases and the J gene lost 3 bases, with 23 bases spanning the gap. In DNA, the CDR3 is TGTGCCAGCAGTCAGGGGTCGGCCCAGCGGGGACTCTACAATGAGCAGTTCTTC. Residues: CASSQGSAQRGLYNEQFF.

This chain connects TRBV12-3 or TRBV12-4 to TRBJ2-5; weak D call: TRBD1 (6 bases). The CDR3 has 13 amino acids. V shed 7 bases and J shed 5 bases, with 14 bases lying between them. The CDR3 DNA sequence: TGTGCCAGCATCCCTCAGGGGCGGGAGACCCAGTACTTC. As protein: CASIPQGRETQYF.

The chain couples TRBV27 to TRBJ1-5; 7 bases match TRBD1. Trimming cost V 6 bases and J 5 bases; bases outside gene matches: 7. From germline, CDR1 is MNHEY and CDR2 SMNVEV (reference sequence). The CDR3 has 14 residues. Here the CDR3 reads CASSQGGGDQPQHF. The CDR3, as DNA: TGTGCCAGCAGCCAGGGGGGTGGGGATCAGCCCCAGCATTTT.

This rearrangement joins TRBV11-2 to TRBJ2-1; 9 bases agree with TRBD2. After removal of 5 bases from V and 4 bases from J, the junction contained 3 bases not matched to a gene. Germline values: CDR1 SGHAT, CDR2 FQNNGV. This CDR3 spans 14 amino acids. The CDR3 DNA reads TGTGCCAGCAGCCCGGGACTAGCTTACAATGAGCAGTTCTTC. Translated: CASSPGLAYNEQFF.

This clone appeared once. The V gene is TRBV18, the J gene TRBJ1-2, with D possibly matching TRBD1 (5 bases). The length of the CDR3 is 14 residues. Trimming took off 3 bases at V and 8 bases at J, with 16 bases between the two ends. In germline, CDR1 is KGHSH, CDR2 LQKENI. The CDR3 sequence is CASSPGDYQGGYTF. The CDR3 DNA follows: TGTGCCAGCTCACCCGGGGACTACCAGGGAGGCTACACCTTC.

This clone showed up just a few times. J is TRBJ1-5 and V is TRBV19; possibly TRBD1 for D (6 bases). Germline assignment: CDR1 LNHDA and CDR2 SQIVND (reference sequence). V was clipped by 7 bases and J by 6 bases, with 16 bases between them. This CDR3 comprises 14 residues. The CDR3 nucleotides read TGTGCCAGTAAAGAAAAGACAGGCGGTCAGCCCCAGCATTTT. Translation gives CASKEKTGGQPQHF.

This rearrangement joins TRBV2 to TRBJ1-2; D may be TRBD1 (5 bases). V was cut by 0 bases and J by 4 bases, with 15 bases left in between. In germline, CDR1 is SNHLY, CDR2 FYNNEI. This CDR3 comprises 16 residues. CDR3 amino acids: CASSEAGQGLIYGYTF. The CDR3 nucleotides are TGTGCCAGCAGTGAAGCTGGTCAGGGCCTAATCTATGGCTACACCTTC.

The chain is built from TRBV5-1 and TRBJ2-2; a possible D gene is TRBD1 (6 bases). The V gene lost 0 bases and the J gene lost 1 base, with 13 bases spanning the gap. The germline gives CDR1 SGHRS, CDR2 YFSETQ. The CDR3 has 17 residues. The CDR3 DNA reads TGCGCCAGCAGCTTGGCCAAGGACAGCGGGAACACCGGGGAGCTGTTTTTT. It encodes CASSLAKDSGNTGELFF.

Of note for this clone: With a much larger clone just one base away, this may be a read error. V and J are TRBV7-9 and TRBJ2-7; 11 bases are shared with TRBD1. The germline CDR1 and CDR2 sequences are SEHNR and FQNEAQ (reference sequence). Unmatched junction bases numbered 2, after V lost 4 bases and J lost 6 bases. The CDR3 sequence is 13 residues long. In nucleotides, the CDR3 is TGTGCCAGCAGCTGGGACAGGGGGTCCGAGCAGTACTTC. It codes for CASSWDRGSEQYF. Drawing the rest from reference TRBV7-9 and TRBJ2-7, the complete variable domain is DTGVSQNPRHKITKRGQNVTFRCDPISEHNRLYWYRQTLGQGPEFLTYFQNEAQLEKSRLLSDRFSAERPKGSFSTLEIQRTEQGDSAMYLCASSWDRGSEQYFGPGTRLTVT.

CDR3 sequence (DNA): TGTGCCAGCTCATCGGGAGTGAACACTGAAGCTTTCTTT. It is translated as CASSSGVNTEAFF. The V gene is TRBV18, the J gene TRBJ1-1; no clear D. This CDR3 has 13 amino acids. V lost 5 bases to trimming and J lost 0 bases, with 7 bases between them. Germline values: CDR1 KGHSH, CDR2 LQKENI.

The chain has TRBV27 and TRBJ2-1; D unclear. Trimming removed 0 bases at V and 7 bases at J, with 13 bases between. This CDR3 spans 15 amino acids. Germline lookup yields CDR1 MNHEY and CDR2 SMNVEV (reference sequence). The CDR3 DNA is TGTGCCAGCAGTTTATCGGTAGCTATAGATAATGAGCAGTTCTTC. The encoded protein is CASSLSVAIDNEQFF.

The chain uses TRBV11-2 and TRBJ2-1; 11 bases are a match to TRBD1. Unmatched junction bases numbered 4, after V lost 5 bases and J lost 4 bases. Germline-derived CDR1 and CDR2 are SGHAT and FQNNGV. This CDR3 spans 15 amino acids. The DNA for the CDR3 is TGTGCCAGCAGCAGGGGACAGGGGGAATACAATGAGCAGTTCTTC. Amino acids: CASSRGQGEYNEQFF.

The gene calls are TRBV2 and TRBJ2-6; possibly TRBD1 for D (6 bases). Trimming took off 6 bases at V and 1 base at J, with 10 bases between the two ends. This CDR3 spans 15 amino acids. Germline assignment: CDR1 SNHLY and CDR2 FYNNEI. CDR3 residues: CASSARGSGANVLTF. CDR3 nucleotides: TGTGCCAGCAGCGCCAGGGGATCTGGGGCCAACGTCCTGACTTTC. Complete variable domain (other parts from reference TRBV2 and TRBJ2-6): EPEVTQTPSHQVTQMGQEVILRCVPISNHLYFYWYRQILGQKVEFLVSFYNNEISEKSEIFDDQFSVERPDGSNFTLKIRSTKLEDSAMYFCASSARGSGANVLTFGAGSRLTVL.

The gene calls are TRBV7-9 and TRBJ1-5; tentative D call: TRBD1 (6 bases). Germline V lookup: CDR1 SEHNR, CDR2 FQNEAQ (reference sequence). V lost 0 bases and J 6 bases, leaving 9 bases between the germline ends. The CDR3 loop spans 14 amino acids. The CDR3 sequence: CASSLAGGAQPQHF. The CDR3 coding sequence is TGTGCCAGCAGCTTAGCTGGGGGGGCTCAGCCCCAGCATTTT.

The chain links TRBV6-5 to TRBJ1-1, with D possibly being TRBD1 (5 bases). With 2 bases removed from V and 5 bases from J, the gap between germline ends came to 9 bases. This CDR3 contains 13 residues. Germline V lookup: CDR1 MNHEY, CDR2 SVGAGI. Here the CDR3 reads CASSYPQGTEAFF. The CDR3 bases are TGTGCCAGCAGTTACCCCCAGGGAACTGAAGCTTTCTTT.